This T cell receptor (beta chain) comes out of a study of blood T cell repertoires in COVID-19. On the study more broadly: The origin of the acute and convalescent COVID-19 samples was the United States, Italy and Spain. PBMCs, B-cell-depleted T cells, or T cells provided the cDNA or gDNA that made up the material.

Germline-derived CDR1 and CDR2 are LGHDT and YNNKEL (reference sequence). Trimming removed 0 bases at V and 10 bases at J, with 16 bases between. The CDR3 loop spans 15 amino acids. Per the study methods: Amplification of reference gene primers was used by the study to estimate nucleated cell counts. The protocol was immunoSEQ multiplex PCR, while the TCRdb copy is restricted to in-frame clones and leaves out a portion. V, J and clone size are those of that table, while D and trimming were read from the DNA. Of about 62,000 clones in the sample, about nine tenths were seen once. The sequence was obtained from a woman aged 80 or over with acute or convalescent COVID-19. J is TRBJ1-5 and V is TRBV3-1 (or the pseudogene TRBV3-2); no firm D call. The sequenced material came from peripheral blood. The CDR3 loop reads CASSQDTSVSSPQHF. For the CDR3, the DNA is TGTGCCAGCAGCCAAGATACTAGCGTTTCAAGCCCCCAGCATTTT.